What follows are 14 T cell receptor beta chains derived from one specimen sequenced in a study of T cell responses to AZD1222 COVID-19 vaccine (dated by TCRdb to the early 2020s). The sample's time point, from its label and the paper: baseline before first vaccination. The library came from the immunoSEQ multiplex PCR assay. Here the immuneACCESS table is served through TCRdb, limited to in-frame sequences with V and J called. Missing clones are a known gap in these copies; in checked studies unresolved V genes cover under half, and the rest lacks a known reason. The sample table records about 120,000 clones; 92% of these occur just once. The ten largest clones capture 11% to 15% of the sample. Specimen: peripheral blood, collected on day 0 of AZD1222 vaccination. These receptors were obtained from an adult in good health.

The V gene is TRBV6-5, the J gene TRBJ1-2, with D uncertain. V was shortened by 0 bases and J by 0 bases, with 8 bases between the two germline ends. The CDR3 loop spans 15 amino acids. Germline assignment: CDR1 MNHEY and CDR2 SVGAGI. The CDR3 loop reads CASSYSRRANYGYTF. DNA of the CDR3: TGTGCCAGCAGTTACTCGAGGCGGGCTAACTATGGCTACACCTTC.

This chain joins TRBV4-3 and TRBJ2-7; D is unclear. This CDR3 is 17 amino acids long. Trimming took 1 base from V and 7 from J, leaving 23 bases between them. CDR1 is LGHNA and CDR2 is YSLEER in the germline V gene. CDR3 amino acids: CASSQVLPGEWASEQYF. The CDR3 DNA follows: TGCGCCAGCAGCCAAGTTCTCCCAGGCGAGTGGGCGTCAGAGCAGTACTTC.

The chain uses TRBV19 and TRBJ2-7; either TRBD1 or TRBD2 may fit D (6 bases each). CDR3 size: 13 residues. Between the trimmed V and J ends, which lost 8 bases and 2 bases, there was a span of 13 bases. Germline V gene sequence: CDR1 LNHDA, CDR2 SQIVND (reference sequence). CDR3 sequence (DNA): TGTGCCAGTTCCTCGGGGGCCGCCTACGAGCAGTACTTC. This encodes CASSSGAAYEQYF.

This clone has only one observation. The rearrangement uses TRBV4-1 and TRBJ1-5; a weak D match, TRBD1 (5 bases). Trimming removed 3 bases at V and 10 bases at J, with 19 bases between. The CDR3 consists of 15 residues. CDR1 and CDR2 from the germline V gene are MGHRA and YSYEKL. In nucleotides, the CDR3 is TGCGCCAGCAGCCACCCTGGAGGGGAAAGAGGTCCCCAGCATTTT. It translates to CASSHPGGERGPQHF.

The rearrangement uses TRBV6-2 or TRBV6-3 and TRBJ1-1, with D tentatively TRBD1 (5 bases). The CDR3 has 12 residues. Germline CDR1 MNHEY, CDR2 SVGEGT. V was shortened by 5 bases and J by 5 bases, with 9 bases between the two germline ends. The CDR3 nucleotides are TGTGCCAGCAGTCTAAAGGGGACTGAAGCTTTCTTT. It specifies CASSLKGTEAFF.

The chain carries TRBV6-6 and TRBJ1-1; perhaps TRBD1 as D (6 bases). Germline V gives CDR1 MNHNY, CDR2 SVGAGI (reference sequence). The V end lost 0 bases, the J end lost 4 bases, and 15 bases lay between the germline ends. The CDR3 runs to 16 residues. In DNA form, the CDR3 reads TGTGCCAGCAGTTACTCCCGACAAGGGGGATTCACTGAAGCTTTCTTT. This sequence encodes CASSYSRQGGFTEAFF.

Here the CDR3 DNA reads TGTGCCAGTAGTGACCTCTCGGGACCACTTCGGGGGAGTGAGCAGTACTTC. This translates into CASSDLSGPLRGSEQYF. V and J are TRBV19 and TRBJ2-7; TRBD2 might be the D (6 bases). CDR3 size: 17 residues. Trimming cost V 5 bases and J 7 bases, with 27 bases left between them. Germline assignment: CDR1 LNHDA and CDR2 SQIVND (reference sequence).

The gene calls are TRBV5-1 and TRBJ2-1, with TRBD2 identical over 12 bases. CDR1 is SGHRS and CDR2 is YFSETQ in the germline V gene. The CDR3 totals 15 residues. Losses at the gene ends were 3 bases for V and 6 bases for J; bases not matched to a gene: 4. Here the CDR3 reads CASSSSGGALNEQFF. The CDR3 DNA is TGCGCCAGCAGCTCTAGCGGGGGGGCCCTCAATGAGCAGTTCTTC.

This chain links TRBV15 with TRBJ1-2; weak D call: TRBD1 (6 bases). The germline V gene encodes CDR1 LNHNV and CDR2 YYDKDF (reference sequence). This CDR3 is built from 15 residues. Trimming cost V 5 bases and J 6 bases, with 19 bases left between them. The CDR3 nucleotides are TGTGCCACCAGCTTGAGAGGGGGGATCGCGGATGGCTACACCTTC. Protein: CATSLRGGIADGYTF.

The CDR3 nucleotides are TGCGCCAGCAGCCCGTACAGGGTTCCACCCCTCCACTTT. This gives the protein CASSPYRVPPLHF. The chain joins TRBV4-3 to TRBJ1-6, with D possibly TRBD1 on 6 matching bases. Germline assignment: CDR1 LGHNA and CDR2 YSLEER. Trimming cost V 4 bases and J 11 bases, with 12 bases left between them. The CDR3 contains 13 residues.

The V and J genes are TRBV4-3 and TRBJ1-1, with D hard to call. Trimming took 0 bases from V and 4 from J, leaving 18 bases between them. This CDR3 has 17 residues. Germline values: CDR1 LGHNA, CDR2 YSLEER. CDR3 nucleotide sequence: TGCGCCAGCAGCCAAGACCCGACGTCTTCTTTCGGCACTGAAGCTTTCTTT. Residues: CASSQDPTSSFGTEAFF.

V gene TRBV28 combines with J gene TRBJ2-2; 12 bases agree with TRBD2. The CDR3 is 17 residues long. Trimming removed 5 bases from V and 6 bases from J; junction bases left unmatched: 10. Germline V gene data show CDR1 as MDHEN and CDR2 as SYDVKM. The CDR3 reads CASSPPLAGGPPGELFF. DNA for the CDR3: TGTGCCAGCAGTCCCCCGCTAGCGGGAGGGCCACCCGGGGAGCTGTTTTTT.

The V and J genes are TRBV2 and TRBJ1-1, with D unresolved. This CDR3 has 14 amino acids. Germline V gene data show CDR1 as SNHLY and CDR2 as FYNNEI. The V end was cut by 0 bases, the J end by 8 bases, with 13 bases between. CDR3 nucleotide sequence: TGTGCCAGCAGTGAAGCTTCAGAACGAAGGGAAGCTTTCTTT. It translates to CASSEASERREAFF.

This chain joins TRBV9 and TRBJ1-3, with D unresolved. The CDR3 covers 12 residues. Trimming shortened V by 0 bases and J by 2 bases, and 0 bases separated the two germline ends. In germline, CDR1 is SGDLS, CDR2 YYNGEE. The CDR3 bases are TGTGCCAGCAGCGTAGCTGGAAACACCATATATTTT. This codes for CASSVAGNTIYF.